This TCR beta chain was sequenced during a study of shared clonotypes between healthy human individuals. This clone was recorded once. Generated by immunoSEQ multiplex PCR, the TCRdb table keeps only in-frame clones and is missing some. The table records approximately 2.4 million clones, about 94% of them present only once. CDR1 is SGHAT, CDR2 FQNNGV, per germline. The CDR3 sequence is 15 residues long. Losses at the gene ends were 6 bases for V and 5 bases for J; bases not matched to a gene: 13. Sequencing was performed on naive CD4+ T cells sorted from blood. Subset noted: CD45RA+ positively selected. The TCR was taken from a man aged 18 to 29 in good health. The J gene is TRBJ2-7, the V gene TRBV11-2; 7 nucleotides align to TRBD1. Here the CDR3 DNA reads TGTGCCAGCAGAAACGACAGGGCCGGCGCCCACGAGCAGTACTTC. It encodes CASRNDRAGAHEQYF.